The 9 T cell receptor beta chains reported below all come from one sample, sequenced in a study of blood T cell repertoires in COVID-19. Generated by immunoSEQ multiplex PCR, the TCRdb table keeps only in-frame clones and is missing some. Of roughly 160,000 clones detected, approximately 85% appear once; the ten largest clones hold around 1.1%. Specimen: peripheral blood. The receptors come from a man aged 35-49 years with acute or convalescent COVID-19.

This clone was observed a few times. The chain joins TRBV2 to TRBJ2-3; tentatively, D is TRBD2 (5 bases). V was trimmed by 5 bases and J by 7 bases, leaving 10 bases between them. This CDR3 has 12 amino acids. The germline CDR1 and CDR2 sequences are SNHLY and FYNNEI. CDR3 residues: CASSQDSNTQYF. The CDR3, as DNA: TGTGCCAGCAGTCAGGACTCGAATACGCAGTATTTT. The whole variable domain, remainder taken from reference TRBV2 and TRBJ2-3, is EPEVTQTPSHQVTQMGQEVILRCVPISNHLYFYWYRQILGQKVEFLVSFYNNEISEKSEIFDDQFSVERPDGSNFTLKIRSTKLEDSAMYFCASSQDSNTQYFGPGTRLTVL.

The rearrangement links TRBV2 to TRBJ1-2; D is perhaps TRBD1 (6 bases). Germline assignment: CDR1 SNHLY and CDR2 FYNNEI. V was trimmed by 7 bases and J by 5 bases, leaving 17 bases between them. The CDR3 has 14 residues. CDR3 amino acids: CASKVGGAQYGYTF. As DNA, the CDR3 is TGTGCCAGCAAGGTTGGGGGCGCCCAATATGGCTACACCTTC.

The chain couples TRBV7-9 to TRBJ1-1; D possibly corresponds to TRBD1 (5 bases). The CDR3 sequence is 15 residues long. CDR1 is SEHNR and CDR2 is FQNEAQ in the germline V gene (reference sequence). Trimming took off 5 bases at V and 6 bases at J, with 19 bases between the two ends. The CDR3 DNA reads as TGTGCCAGCAGCCTCAGGGCAAGTGGGCACGCTGAAGCTTTCTTT. Its protein product is CASSLRASGHAEAFF.

This rearrangement joins TRBV3-1 (or the pseudogene TRBV3-2) to TRBJ1-1; 8 bases align to TRBD1. Germline CDR1 reads LGHDT; CDR2 reads YNNKEL (reference sequence). Germline trimming cut 4 bases from V and 11 bases from J; bases unmatched to any gene: 12. The CDR3 runs 14 residues. CDR3 sequence: CASSPGTGTTLAFF. The CDR3 region has the DNA TGTGCCAGCAGCCCAGGGACAGGTACTACGTTGGCTTTCTTT.

The chain links TRBV4-1 to TRBJ2-5, with 9 positions matching TRBD2. Germline V gene sequence: CDR1 MGHRA, CDR2 YSYEKL. The length of the CDR3 is 16 residues. V was pared by 1 base and J by 3 bases, with 6 bases of the junction left unmatched. The CDR3 sequence is CASSQGGGGAKETQYF. The CDR3 DNA sequence: TGCGCCAGCAGCCAAGGGGGCGGGGGGGCAAAAGAGACCCAGTACTTC.

The chain employs TRBV6-6 and TRBJ2-2; a possible D gene is TRBD1 (5 bases). The CDR3 has 13 residues. The ends were cut back, 1 base at V and 7 bases at J, with 7 bases in the middle. In germline, CDR1 is MNHNY, CDR2 SVGAGI (reference sequence). The CDR3 region has the DNA TGTGCCAGCAGTTACTTGGGGCGCGGGGAGCTGTTTTTT. Encoded protein: CASSYLGRGELFF.

This clone was seen just once. V is TRBV19 and J is TRBJ1-2, with a possible D match to TRBD1 (6 bases). Trimming removed 5 bases at V and 6 bases at J, with 22 bases between. Per the germline V gene, CDR1 is LNHDA and CDR2 is SQIVND (reference sequence). The CDR3 consists of 16 residues. Written as DNA, the CDR3 is TGTGCCAGTAGTCGAACCTTTGCTCAGGGGTCACATGGCTACACCTTC. Amino acids: CASSRTFAQGSHGYTF.

The V call is TRBV7-6, the J call TRBJ1-5, with 8 bases fitting TRBD1. Germline V gene sequence: CDR1 SGHVS, CDR2 FNYEAQ. The junction had 4 bases not matched to a gene; V was cut back by 3 bases and J by 6 bases. The CDR3 is made up of 14 amino acids. The CDR3 bases are TGTGCCAGCAGCTTCTTCACAGGGGGTCAGCCCCAGCATTTT. The encoded protein is CASSFFTGGQPQHF.

This clone was observed once. The V call is TRBV6-5, the J call TRBJ2-5, with 13 bases fitting TRBD2. The CDR3 runs 15 residues. V was pared by 2 bases and J by 5 bases, with 2 bases of the junction left unmatched. Germline V gene lookup returns CDR1 MNHEY and CDR2 SVGAGI. The CDR3 region is CASSYGGLAGETQYF. CDR3 nucleotides: TGTGCCAGCAGTTACGGGGGACTAGCGGGGGAGACCCAGTACTTC.